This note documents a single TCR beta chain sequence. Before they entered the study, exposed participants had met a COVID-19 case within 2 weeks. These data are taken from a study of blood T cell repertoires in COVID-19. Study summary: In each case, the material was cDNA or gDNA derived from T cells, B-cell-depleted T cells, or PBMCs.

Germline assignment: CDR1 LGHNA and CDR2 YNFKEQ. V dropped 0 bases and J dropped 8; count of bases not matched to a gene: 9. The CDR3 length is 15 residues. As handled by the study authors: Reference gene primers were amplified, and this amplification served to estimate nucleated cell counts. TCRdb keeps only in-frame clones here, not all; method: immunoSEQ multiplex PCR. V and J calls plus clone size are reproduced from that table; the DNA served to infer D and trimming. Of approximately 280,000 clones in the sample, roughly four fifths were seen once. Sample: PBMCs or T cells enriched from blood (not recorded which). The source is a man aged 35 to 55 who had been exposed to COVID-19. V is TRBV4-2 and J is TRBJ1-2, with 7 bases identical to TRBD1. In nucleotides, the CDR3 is TGTGCCAGCAGCCAAGAGACAGGGTTTCGTACGGGCTACACCTTC. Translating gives CASSQETGFRTGYTF.